The clone carrying this T cell receptor (beta chain) has just a few counts. This entry comes from a study of T cells in Graves' hyperthyroidism and ophthalmopathy. Amplification targeted TCR beta CDR3 regions from RNA transcripts. HTBI primers were employed in a first-round RT-PCR of the TCR CDR3. One entry per CDR3 protein results from TCRdb running MiXCR on the multiplex PCR reads. The data contain almost 600,000 distinct CDR3 sequences, 14% of them singletons. Germline assignment: CDR1 ENHRY and CDR2 SYGVKD. Deletions cut 8 bases from V and 2 bases from J, with 8 bases between. The CDR3 is made up of 12 amino acids.

Sequenced input: blood. The receptor was derived from a woman aged 25 to 39 with Graves' hyperthyroidism that later progressed to Graves' ophthalmopathy. This chain joins TRBV10-3 and TRBJ2-3; perhaps TRBD2 as D (6 bases). The DNA of the CDR3 is TGTGCCATCGCGGGAACCACAGATACGCAGTATTTT. This encodes CAIAGTTDTQYF.